This passage covers 14 T cell receptor beta chains from one sample sequenced in a study of blood T cell repertoires in COVID-19. The assay was immunoSEQ multiplex PCR, and TCRdb's table has in-frame clones only and misses some. Of some 240,000 clones in the sample, 84% were seen once. Sequenced input: peripheral blood. The receptor source for this set is a woman aged 40 to 50 who had recovered from COVID-19.

This clone turned up a few times. CDR3 DNA: TGTGCCAGCAGTTACTCGACAGGGGATGGCTACACCTTC. Residues: CASSYSTGDGYTF. This sequence joins TRBV6-5 and TRBJ1-2, with 8 bases lining up with TRBD1. The length of the CDR3 is 13 residues. With 0 bases clipped from V and 6 bases from J, the junction kept 0 bases outside the gene matches. Germline loops: CDR1 MNHEY, CDR2 SVGAGI.

The chain carries TRBV2 and TRBJ2-7; tentatively, D is TRBD1 (5 bases). This CDR3 region has 14 residues. Germline V gene lookup returns CDR1 SNHLY and CDR2 FYNNEI. Deletions cut 3 bases from V and 2 bases from J, with 11 bases between. Written as DNA, the CDR3 is TGTGCCAGCAGTGAGGGGCCCACTACCTACGAGCAGTACTTC. It encodes CASSEGPTTYEQYF.

This chain links TRBV10-2 with TRBJ1-4; D is ambiguous. The CDR3 length is 13 residues. Germline V gene lookup returns CDR1 WSHSY and CDR2 SAAADI. The V gene lost 5 bases and the J gene lost 8 bases, with 12 bases spanning the gap. The CDR3 reads CASSLLRVEKLFF. CDR3 coding DNA: TGCGCCAGCAGTCTCCTCCGGGTAGAAAAACTGTTTTTT.

The rearrangement joins TRBV5-4 to TRBJ2-3, with TRBD1 as a possible D gene (5 bases). This CDR3 is 14 amino acids long. Germline CDR1 is SGHNT and CDR2 is YYREEE (reference sequence). V gave up 6 bases and J gave up 0 bases, with 11 bases separating them. Here the CDR3 DNA reads TGTGCCAGCATTCTGGGGCCTAGCACAGATACGCAGTATTTT. Amino acid sequence: CASILGPSTDTQYF.

This chain joins TRBV4-3 and TRBJ1-3; no clear D gene. The germline CDR1 and CDR2 sequences are LGHNA and YSLEER. Deletions cut 0 bases from V and 0 bases from J, with 9 bases between. This CDR3 is built from 16 residues. The CDR3 region has the DNA TGCGCCAGCAGCCAAGATAGTACGAGCTCTGGAAACACCATATATTTT. As protein: CASSQDSTSSGNTIYF.

The chain recombines TRBV4-3 with TRBJ2-3; no definite D call. This CDR3 contains 16 residues. CDR1 and CDR2 from the germline V gene are LGHNA and YSLEER. Trimming removed 0 bases at V and 6 bases at J, with 16 bases between. The DNA for the CDR3 is TGCGCCAGCAGCCAAGATAGGCGCCTAGGTGGTGATACGCAGTATTTT. It encodes CASSQDRRLGGDTQYF.

The chain couples TRBV7-2 to TRBJ2-2; 10 nucleotides agree with TRBD2. The CDR3 extends over 15 amino acids. The V segment lost 5 bases and the J segment 6 bases; nucleotides outside the gene matches: 6. Germline V CDR1 and CDR2: SGHTA, FQGNSA. CDR3 sequence (DNA): TGTGCCAGCAGCGGAGGGACTAGCGACCCCGGGGAGCTGTTTTTT. Translating gives CASSGGTSDPGELFF.

The chain couples TRBV3-1 (or the pseudogene TRBV3-2) to TRBJ1-2, with a weak D call TRBD1 (5 bases). The V end was cut by 4 bases, the J end by 7 bases, with 13 bases between. CDR3 length: 13 residues. Germline V gene lookup returns CDR1 LGHDT and CDR2 YNNKEL (reference sequence). The CDR3 nucleotides read TGTGCCAGCAGCCCTGTACGGACATCTGGCTACACCTTC. The encoded protein is CASSPVRTSGYTF.

The chain uses TRBV4-2 and TRBJ2-3, with D possibly being TRBD1 (5 bases). V was cut by 5 bases and J by 0 bases, with 18 bases left in between. CDR1 and CDR2 from the germline V gene are LGHNA and YNFKEQ. The CDR3 spans 17 residues. The CDR3 DNA is TGTGCCAGCAGCGGGGCAAACTCGGACGGGAGCACAGATACGCAGTATTTT. Translated: CASSGANSDGSTDTQYF.

The chain couples TRBV2 to TRBJ2-3, with TRBD1 identical over 7 bases. The V gene end was trimmed by 8 bases and the J gene end by 4 bases; junction bases not matched to a gene: 9. Per the germline V gene, CDR1 is SNHLY and CDR2 is FYNNEI. CDR3 length equals 14 residues. The CDR3 here is CASPGTANADTQYF. CDR3 nucleotide sequence: TGTGCCAGCCCCGGGACAGCCAACGCAGATACGCAGTATTTT.

CDR3 nucleotides: TGTGCCAGTAGTATATCCCAACGGACAGGCCACGAGCAGTACTTC. It translates to CASSISQRTGHEQYF. V gene TRBV19 combines with J gene TRBJ2-7; 7 bases are shared with TRBD1. The CDR3 is 15 residues long. Per germline, CDR1 LNHDA and CDR2 SQIVND (reference sequence). The trim removed 2 bases at V and 5 bases at J, leaving 9 bases unmatched.

The V and J genes are TRBV2 and TRBJ2-1; TRBD1 is a possible D gene (6 bases). The germline V gene has CDR1 SNHLY and CDR2 FYNNEI. Trimming took 2 bases from V and 8 from J, leaving 7 bases between them. This CDR3 comprises 12 residues. The CDR3 here is CASSERGYEQFF. The CDR3 nucleotides are TGTGCCAGCAGTGAAAGGGGGTATGAGCAGTTCTTC.

The gene calls are TRBV10-3 and TRBJ2-3; a possible D gene is TRBD2 (5 bases). The length of the CDR3 is 13 residues. The ends were cut back, 6 bases at V and 2 bases at J, with 9 bases in the middle. From germline, CDR1 is ENHRY and CDR2 SYGVKD. CDR3: CAIRAGHTDTQYF. The CDR3 region has the DNA TGTGCCATCAGGGCGGGCCACACAGATACGCAGTATTTT.

In its sample, this clone was seen a few times. The chain has TRBV18 and TRBJ1-4; unclear D gene. CDR1 and CDR2 (germline): KGHSH, LQKENI. The CDR3 extends over 16 amino acids. Trimming took 1 base from V and 8 from J, leaving 17 bases between them. The CDR3 DNA sequence: TGTGCCAGCTCACCACGGTCGATCAACTTTAACGAAAAACTGTTTTTT. Protein: CASSPRSINFNEKLFF.